This TCR beta chain was profiled in a study of shared clonotypes between healthy human individuals. Worth noting for this clone: One end of the junction is discordant with germline, which a read error may explain.

The CDR3 has 15 residues. Germline V CDR1 and CDR2: SGHAT, FQNNGV. Every donor was a Caucasian adult from Nashville, Tennessee. Method: immunoSEQ multiplex PCR; TCRdb's copy keeps in-frame clones and lacks some. The sample has 400,000 to 500,000 clones; 70% to 80% are singletons. The chain recombines TRBV11-2 with TRBJ1-2; TRBD1 agrees at 8 bases. The sequence was obtained from a woman in her 40s in good health. Some clones in this sample may be carry-over from other donors' samples. Sequencing input: PBMCs. Here the CDR3 reads CASTLGPDRGGGYTF. The DNA of the CDR3 is TGTGCCAGCACCTTAGGCCCCGACAGGGGAGGTGGCTACACCTTC.